This T cell receptor (beta chain) was sequenced during a study of human T cells and chemical hapten exposure. Study-wide context: The sensitizer, 2% DPC, was used on roughly 2 cm by roughly 2 cm of upper inner arm skin. Findings and caveats of the study: The immune response of these alopecia patients might not match healthy individuals'.

Trimming cost V 1 base and J 5 bases, with 6 bases left between them. The CDR3 sequence is 14 residues long. CDR1 is SGHVS and CDR2 is FQNEAQ in the germline V gene. TCRdb reprocessed the RACE reads with MiXCR, giving one entry per CDR3 protein. The sample lists about 54,000 distinct CDR3 sequences; around 9.5% were seen once. Time point described: patch test 2, 6 weeks after DPC sensitization. Treatment described: therapeutic diphenylcyclopropenone sensitization with weekly scalp DPC. Blood draws came first, before each patch test. Worth noting for this clonotype: The antigen remains unidentified.

The sample in question was whole blood, obtained in connection with sensitization to the hapten diphenylcyclopropenone (DPC). This TCR came from a woman between 50 and 59 years old with alopecia areata. Some clones in this sample may be carry-over from other donors' samples. The V and J genes are TRBV7-8 and TRBJ1-6; D gene unclear. DNA of the CDR3: TGTGCCAGCAGCTTAGAACAGAATAATTCACCCCTCCACTTT. Translated: CASSLEQNNSPLHF. The full variable domain, in which reference TRBV7-8 and TRBJ1-6 provide the parts outside the CDR3, is GAGVSQSPRYKVAKRGQDVALRCDPISGHVSLFWYQQALGQGPEFLTYFQNEAQLDKSGLPSDRFFAERPEGSVSTLKIQRTQQEDSAVYLCASSLEQNNSPLHFGNGTRLTVT.